This T cell receptor beta chain emerged from a study of cytomegalovirus exposure and HLA in healthy donors. Across the whole study: From HLA-typed donors, an early data release held about 85 million unique TCRs.

This clone occurred a few times. It was with 60 Vbeta and 13 Jbeta primers that the PCR ran. TCRdb keeps only in-frame clones here, not all; method: immunoSEQ multiplex PCR. The sample carries around 33,000 clones, around 40% recorded once. CDR1 is MNHEY, CDR2 SVGAGI, per germline. The CDR3 has 13 residues. V was trimmed by 5 bases and J by 4 bases, leaving 9 bases between them. The sample comprised PBMCs. This receptor was taken from a woman in her 50s in good health and CMV-seronegative. J is TRBJ1-3 and V is TRBV6-5; a weak D match, TRBD1 (5 bases). The CDR3 loop is CASSTGPGNTIYF. The CDR3 coding sequence is TGTGCCAGCAGTACAGGCCCGGGAAACACCATATATTTT.